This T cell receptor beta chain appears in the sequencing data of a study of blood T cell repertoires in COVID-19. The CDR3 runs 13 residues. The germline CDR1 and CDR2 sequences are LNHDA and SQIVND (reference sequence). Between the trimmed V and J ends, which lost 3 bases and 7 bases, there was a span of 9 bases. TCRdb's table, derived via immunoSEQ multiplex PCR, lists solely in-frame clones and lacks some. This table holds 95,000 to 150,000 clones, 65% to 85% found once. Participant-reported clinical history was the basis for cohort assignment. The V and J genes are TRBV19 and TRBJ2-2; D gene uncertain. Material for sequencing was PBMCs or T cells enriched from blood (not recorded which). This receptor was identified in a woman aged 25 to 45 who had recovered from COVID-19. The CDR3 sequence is CASSMSEIGELFF. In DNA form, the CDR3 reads TGTGCCAGTAGTATGTCAGAAATCGGGGAGCTGTTTTTT. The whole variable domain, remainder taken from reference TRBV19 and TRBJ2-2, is DGGITQSPKYLFRKEGQNVTLSCEQNLNHDAMYWYRQDPGQGLRLIYYSQIVNDFQKGDIAEGYSVSREKKESFPLTVTSAQKNPTAFYLCASSMSEIGELFFGEGSRLTVL.